One T cell receptor beta chain is described in this entry. Its cognate antigen is unknown. This entry comes from a study of T cell responses to AZD1222 COVID-19 vaccine. Findings and caveats of the study: The study identified only 6 or 7 AZD1222 recipients as seropositive at baseline.

The germline V gene has CDR1 SNHLY and CDR2 FYNNEI. Trimming pared 10 bases from V and 5 bases from J, leaving 18 bases between. The CDR3 has 14 amino acids. Method: immunoSEQ multiplex PCR; TCRdb's copy keeps in-frame clones and lacks some. Of about 110,000 clones listed, 88% were seen once; the top ten hold about 13%. This specimen was peripheral blood, taken on day 0 of MenACWY control vaccination. This TCR was recovered from an adult in good health. J is TRBJ1-5 and V is TRBV2, with D maybe TRBD1 (6 bases). The CDR3 nucleotides are TGTGCCACCGCGGGCCGGGGGCGTGATCAGCCCCAGCATTTT. This sequence encodes CATAGRGRDQPQHF.